This TCR beta chain comes out of a study of naive and memory T cell subsets. The table lists this clonotype with a few counts. Antigen specificity is unknown. Ligated cDNA underwent four rounds of PCR with nested alpha and beta constant region primers and SP2. TCRdb fed the 5' RACE reads into MiXCR, producing one record per CDR3 protein. Here the sample spans about 32,000 distinct CDR3 sequences, about a sixth being singletons. Findings and caveats of the study: This RNA-based method may be sensitive to activation-related transcript changes.

An oligonucleotide containing a UMI was ligated to the 3' end of TCR cDNA. Germline V gives CDR1 SGHKS, CDR2 YYEKEE (reference sequence). Trimming removed 3 bases at V and 3 bases at J, with 2 bases between. The CDR3 has 11 residues. The TCR sequence derives from a female donor in good health. This chain joins TRBV5-5 and TRBJ2-3; D remains ambiguous. The CDR3 spells CASSCTDTQYF. CDR3 DNA: TGTGCCAGCAGCTGTACAGATACGCAGTATTTT.